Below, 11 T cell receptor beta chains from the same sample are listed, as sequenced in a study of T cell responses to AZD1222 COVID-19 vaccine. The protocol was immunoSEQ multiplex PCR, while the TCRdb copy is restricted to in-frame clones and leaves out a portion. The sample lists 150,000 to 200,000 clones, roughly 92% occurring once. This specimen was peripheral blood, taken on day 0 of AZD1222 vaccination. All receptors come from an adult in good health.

The CDR3 sequence: CASSQGAGDTNYGYTF. The CDR3 DNA follows: TGTGCCAGCAGCCAAGGGGCGGGAGACACCAACTATGGCTACACCTTC. V is TRBV3-1 (or the pseudogene TRBV3-2) and J is TRBJ1-2; D not resolved. The ends were cut back, 1 base at V and 2 bases at J, with 14 bases in the middle. The CDR3 has 16 residues. Germline V gives CDR1 LGHDT, CDR2 YNNKEL (reference sequence).

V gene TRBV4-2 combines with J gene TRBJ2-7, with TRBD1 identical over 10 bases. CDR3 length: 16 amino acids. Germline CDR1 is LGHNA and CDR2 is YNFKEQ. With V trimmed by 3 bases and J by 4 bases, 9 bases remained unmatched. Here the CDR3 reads CASSHFLGQGQYEQYF. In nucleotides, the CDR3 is TGTGCCAGCAGCCACTTCTTGGGACAGGGGCAGTACGAGCAGTACTTC.

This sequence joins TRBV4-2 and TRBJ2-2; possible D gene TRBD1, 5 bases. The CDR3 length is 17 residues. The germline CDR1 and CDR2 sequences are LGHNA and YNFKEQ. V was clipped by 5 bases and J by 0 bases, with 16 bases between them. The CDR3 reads CASSITDSMSNTGELFF. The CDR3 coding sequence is TGTGCCAGCAGCATAACCGACAGCATGTCGAACACCGGGGAGCTGTTTTTT.

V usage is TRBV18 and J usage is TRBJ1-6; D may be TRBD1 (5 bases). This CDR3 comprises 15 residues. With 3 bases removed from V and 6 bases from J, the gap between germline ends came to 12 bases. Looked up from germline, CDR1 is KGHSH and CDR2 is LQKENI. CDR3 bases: TGTGCCAGCTCACCGACCGGTCAGGGTAATTCACCCCTCCACTTT. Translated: CASSPTGQGNSPLHF.

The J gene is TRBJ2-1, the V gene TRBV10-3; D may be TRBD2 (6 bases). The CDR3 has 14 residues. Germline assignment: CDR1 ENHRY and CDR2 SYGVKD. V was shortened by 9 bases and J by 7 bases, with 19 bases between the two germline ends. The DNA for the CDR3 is TGTGCCATTCGCAGGGACTCCCCGGGAAATGAGCAGTTCTTC. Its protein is CAIRRDSPGNEQFF.

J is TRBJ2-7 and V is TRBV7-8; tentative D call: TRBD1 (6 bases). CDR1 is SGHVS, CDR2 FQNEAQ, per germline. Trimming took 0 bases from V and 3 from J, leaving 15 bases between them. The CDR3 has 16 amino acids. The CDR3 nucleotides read TGTGCCAGCAGCTTAGCGATTAGGGTAGGGGGCTACGAGCAGTACTTC. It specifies CASSLAIRVGGYEQYF.

CDR3 in amino acids: CSGQQGTGELFF. The CDR3 nucleotides are TGCAGCGGACAGCAGGGGACCGGGGAGCTGTTTTTT. The chain couples TRBV29-1 to TRBJ2-2; maybe TRBD1 (6 bases). Trimming took 7 bases from V and 5 from J, leaving 11 bases between them. The length of the CDR3 is 12 residues. Per the germline V gene, CDR1 is SQVTM and CDR2 is ANQGSEA.

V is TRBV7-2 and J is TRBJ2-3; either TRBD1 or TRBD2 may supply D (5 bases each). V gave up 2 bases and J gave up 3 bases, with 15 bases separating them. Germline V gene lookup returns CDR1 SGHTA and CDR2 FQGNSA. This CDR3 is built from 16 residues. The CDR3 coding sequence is TGTGCCAGCAGCTTAATAGGGGTTGGGAGAACAGATACGCAGTATTTT. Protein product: CASSLIGVGRTDTQYF.

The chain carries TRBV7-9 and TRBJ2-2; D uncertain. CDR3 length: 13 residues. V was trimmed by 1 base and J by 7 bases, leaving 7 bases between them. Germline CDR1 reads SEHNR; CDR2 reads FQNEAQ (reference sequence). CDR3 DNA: TGTGCCAGCAGCTTAGAAGCTGACGGGGAGCTGTTTTTT. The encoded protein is CASSLEADGELFF.

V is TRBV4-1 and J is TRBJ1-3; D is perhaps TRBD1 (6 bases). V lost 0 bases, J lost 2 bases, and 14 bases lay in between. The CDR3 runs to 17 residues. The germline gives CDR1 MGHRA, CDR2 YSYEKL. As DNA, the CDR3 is TGCGCCAGCAGCCAAGAGGGAAAGGGGGGACCTGGAAACACCATATATTTT. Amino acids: CASSQEGKGGPGNTIYF.

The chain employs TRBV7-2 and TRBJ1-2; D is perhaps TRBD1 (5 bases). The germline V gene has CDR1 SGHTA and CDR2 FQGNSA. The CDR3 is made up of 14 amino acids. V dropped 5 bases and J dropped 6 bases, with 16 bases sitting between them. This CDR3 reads CASSRTTEPNGYTF. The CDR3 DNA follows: TGTGCCAGCAGCCGTACGACAGAACCGAATGGCTACACCTTC.